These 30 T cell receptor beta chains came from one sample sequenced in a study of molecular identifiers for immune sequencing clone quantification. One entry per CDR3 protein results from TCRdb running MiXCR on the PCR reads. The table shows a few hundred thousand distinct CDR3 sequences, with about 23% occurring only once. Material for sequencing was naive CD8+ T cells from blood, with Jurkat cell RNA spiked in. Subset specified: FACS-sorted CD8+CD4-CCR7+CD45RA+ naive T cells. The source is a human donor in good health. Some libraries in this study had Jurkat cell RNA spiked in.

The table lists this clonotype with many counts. The CDR3: CASSLDYGSEETQYF. The CDR3, as DNA: TGTGCCAGCAGCTTAGATTACGGCAGCGAAGAGACCCAGTACTTC. V is TRBV11-2 and J is TRBJ2-5; D not certain. Germline CDR1 SGHAT, CDR2 FQNNGV. Trimming stripped 0 bases from V and 3 bases from J, with 11 bases between. The CDR3 is 15 amino acids.

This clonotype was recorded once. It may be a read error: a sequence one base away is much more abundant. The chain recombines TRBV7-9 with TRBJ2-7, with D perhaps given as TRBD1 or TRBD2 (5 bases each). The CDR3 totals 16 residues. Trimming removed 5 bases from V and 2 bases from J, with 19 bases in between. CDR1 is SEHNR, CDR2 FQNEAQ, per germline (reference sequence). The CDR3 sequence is CASSPVGRGLAYEQYF. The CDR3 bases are TGTGCCAGCAGCCCGGTCGGACGGGGCCTTGCCTACGAGCAGTACTTC.

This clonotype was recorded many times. CDR3 DNA sequence: TGCGCCAGCAGCCAAGATTACGGGGTAGACTATGGCTACACCTTC. It codes for CASSQDYGVDYGYTF. This chain links TRBV4-3 with TRBJ1-2, with D hard to call. CDR3 length equals 15 residues. Per the germline V gene, CDR1 is LGHNA and CDR2 is YSLEER. Trimming removed 0 bases at V and 3 bases at J, with 11 bases between.

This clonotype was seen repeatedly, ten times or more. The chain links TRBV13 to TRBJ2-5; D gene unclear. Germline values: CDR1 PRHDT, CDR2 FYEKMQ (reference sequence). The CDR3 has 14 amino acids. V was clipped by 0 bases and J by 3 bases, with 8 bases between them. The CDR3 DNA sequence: TGTGCCAGCAGCTTAGGCCTGAGCGAAGAGACCCAGTACTTC. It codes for CASSLGLSEETQYF.

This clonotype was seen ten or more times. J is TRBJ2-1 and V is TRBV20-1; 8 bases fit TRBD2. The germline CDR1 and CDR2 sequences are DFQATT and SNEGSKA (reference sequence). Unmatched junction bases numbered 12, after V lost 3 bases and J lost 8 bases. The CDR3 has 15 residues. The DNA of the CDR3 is TGCAGTGCTAGCCGACGGGAGGGTCATCGGGATGAGCAGTTCTTC. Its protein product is CSASRREGHRDEQFF.

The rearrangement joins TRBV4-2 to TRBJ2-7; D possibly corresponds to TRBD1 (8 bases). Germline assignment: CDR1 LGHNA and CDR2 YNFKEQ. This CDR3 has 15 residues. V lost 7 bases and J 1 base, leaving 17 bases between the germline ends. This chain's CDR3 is CASNLGQGGSYEQYF. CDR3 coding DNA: TGTGCCAGCAACCTAGGACAGGGAGGGTCCTACGAGCAGTACTTC.

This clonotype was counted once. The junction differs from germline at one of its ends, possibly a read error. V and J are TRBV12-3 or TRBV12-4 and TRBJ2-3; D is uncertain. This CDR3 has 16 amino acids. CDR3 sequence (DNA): TGTACCAGCAGTTTTTTCCGGGCCCTGGGTTCAGATACGCAGTATTTT. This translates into CTSSFFRALGSDTQYF.

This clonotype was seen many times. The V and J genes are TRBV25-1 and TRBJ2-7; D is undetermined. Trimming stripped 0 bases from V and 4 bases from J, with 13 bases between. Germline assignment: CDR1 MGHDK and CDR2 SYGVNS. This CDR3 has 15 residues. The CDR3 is CASSEYLVSRYEQYF. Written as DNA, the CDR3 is TGTGCCAGCAGTGAATATCTTGTCAGCAGGTACGAGCAGTACTTC.

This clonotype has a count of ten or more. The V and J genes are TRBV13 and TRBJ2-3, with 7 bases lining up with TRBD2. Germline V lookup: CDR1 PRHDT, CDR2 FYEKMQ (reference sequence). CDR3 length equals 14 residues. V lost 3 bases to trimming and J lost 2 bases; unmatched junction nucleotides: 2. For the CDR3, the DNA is TGTGCCAGCAGCTTGGGAGGGTTCACAGATACGCAGTATTTT. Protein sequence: CASSLGGFTDTQYF.

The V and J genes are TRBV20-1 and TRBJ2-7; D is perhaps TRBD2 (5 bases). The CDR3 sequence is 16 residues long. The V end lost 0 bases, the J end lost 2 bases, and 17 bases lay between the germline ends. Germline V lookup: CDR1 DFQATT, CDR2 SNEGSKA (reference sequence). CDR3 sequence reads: CSARDVEDWLTYEQYF. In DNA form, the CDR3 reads TGCAGTGCTAGAGATGTGGAGGATTGGCTAACCTACGAGCAGTACTTC.

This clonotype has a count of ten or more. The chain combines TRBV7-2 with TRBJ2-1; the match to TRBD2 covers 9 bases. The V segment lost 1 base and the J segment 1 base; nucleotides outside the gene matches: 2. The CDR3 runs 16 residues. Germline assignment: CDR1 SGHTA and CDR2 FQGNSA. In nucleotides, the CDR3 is TGTGCCAGCAGCTTAGGACTAGCGGTTTCCTACAATGAGCAGTTCTTC. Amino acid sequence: CASSLGLAVSYNEQFF. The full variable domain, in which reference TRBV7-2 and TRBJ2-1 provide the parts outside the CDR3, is GAGVSQSPSNKVTEKGKDVELRCDPISGHTALYWYRQSLGQGLEFLIYFQGNSAPDKSGLPSDRFSAERTGGSVSTLTIQRTQQEDSAVYLCASSLGLAVSYNEQFFGPGTRLTVL.

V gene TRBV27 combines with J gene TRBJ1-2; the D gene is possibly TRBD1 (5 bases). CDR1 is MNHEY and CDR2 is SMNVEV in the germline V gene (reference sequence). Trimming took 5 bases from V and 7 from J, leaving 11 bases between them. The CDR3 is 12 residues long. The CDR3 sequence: CASSHTGFGYTF. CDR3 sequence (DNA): TGTGCCAGCAGTCACACAGGTTTTGGCTACACCTTC.

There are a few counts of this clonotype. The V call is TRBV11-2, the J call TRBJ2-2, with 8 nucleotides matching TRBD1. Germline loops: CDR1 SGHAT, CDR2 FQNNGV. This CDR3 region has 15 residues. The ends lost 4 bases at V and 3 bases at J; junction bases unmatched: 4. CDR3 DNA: TGTGCCAGCAGCTCAGGGGGCGCCGACACCGGGGAGCTGTTTTTT. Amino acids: CASSSGGADTGELFF.

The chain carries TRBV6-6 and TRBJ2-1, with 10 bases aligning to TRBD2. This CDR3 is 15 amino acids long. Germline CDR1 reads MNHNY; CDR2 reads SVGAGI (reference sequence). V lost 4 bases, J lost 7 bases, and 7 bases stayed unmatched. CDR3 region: CASSSLAGVKNEQFF. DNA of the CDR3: TGTGCCAGCAGTTCTCTAGCGGGAGTGAAAAATGAGCAGTTCTTC.

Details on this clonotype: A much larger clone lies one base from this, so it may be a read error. The DNA for the CDR3 is TGTGCCAGCTGTCCGTCCCTTAGGGCAGATACGCAGTATTTT. This encodes CASCPSLRADTQYF. V usage is TRBV7-9 and J usage is TRBJ2-3; D unresolved. Germline V gene lookup returns CDR1 SEHNR and CDR2 FQNEAQ (reference sequence). With 8 bases removed from V and 4 bases from J, the gap between germline ends came to 16 bases. CDR3 size: 14 residues.

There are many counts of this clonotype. In DNA, the CDR3 is TGTGCCAGCAGCACGGGACTAGCGGATACGCAGTATTTT. As protein: CASSTGLADTQYF. The chain uses TRBV28 and TRBJ2-3; 10 bases are shared with TRBD2. Germline CDR1 MDHEN, CDR2 SYDVKM. V was pared by 6 bases and J by 6 bases, with 3 bases of the junction left unmatched. The CDR3 is 13 residues long.

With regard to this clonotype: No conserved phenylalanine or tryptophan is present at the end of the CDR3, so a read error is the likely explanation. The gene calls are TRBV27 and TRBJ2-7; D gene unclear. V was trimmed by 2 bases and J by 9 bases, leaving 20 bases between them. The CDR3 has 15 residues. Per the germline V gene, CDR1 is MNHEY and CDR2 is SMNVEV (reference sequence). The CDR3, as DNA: TGTGCCAGCAGTTTAGGGGTCCTGGGGTTGTCTGTGCAGTACCTC. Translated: CASSLGVLGLSVQYL.

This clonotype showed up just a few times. This chain's CDR3 is CASSLSVPGRGVFTEAFF. CDR3 nucleotides: TGTGCCAGCAGTTTATCAGTCCCGGGCAGGGGTGTGTTCACTGAAGCTTTCTTT. The chain couples TRBV27 to TRBJ1-1; possibly TRBD1 for D (6 bases). The germline V gene encodes CDR1 MNHEY and CDR2 SMNVEV (reference sequence). This CDR3 contains 18 residues. Trimming left V 0 bases short and J 4 bases short, with 21 bases between.

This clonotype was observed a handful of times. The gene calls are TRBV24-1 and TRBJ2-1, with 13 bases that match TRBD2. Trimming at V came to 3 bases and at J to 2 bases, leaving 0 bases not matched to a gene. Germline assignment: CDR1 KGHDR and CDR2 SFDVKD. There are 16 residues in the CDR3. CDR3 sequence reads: CATSDGTSGAYNEQFF. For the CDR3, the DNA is TGTGCCACCAGTGATGGGACTAGCGGGGCCTACAATGAGCAGTTCTTC.

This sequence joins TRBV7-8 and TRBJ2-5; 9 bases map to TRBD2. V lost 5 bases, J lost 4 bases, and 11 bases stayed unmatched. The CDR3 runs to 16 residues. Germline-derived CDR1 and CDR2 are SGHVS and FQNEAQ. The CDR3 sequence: CASSRTLGLALETQYF. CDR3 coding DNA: TGTGCCAGCAGCCGTACATTGGGACTAGCCCTAGAGACCCAGTACTTC.

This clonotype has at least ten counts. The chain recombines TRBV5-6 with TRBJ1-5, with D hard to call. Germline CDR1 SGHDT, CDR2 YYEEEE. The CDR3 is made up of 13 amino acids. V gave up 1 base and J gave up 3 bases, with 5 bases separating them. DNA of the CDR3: TGTGCCAGCAGCTTGACCCCCAATCAGCCCCAGCATTTT. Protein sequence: CASSLTPNQPQHF. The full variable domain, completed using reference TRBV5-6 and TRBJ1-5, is DAGVTQSPTHLIKTRGQQVTLRCSPKSGHDTVSWYQQALGQGPQFIFQYYEEEERQRGNFPDRFSGHQFPNYSSELNVNALLLGDSALYLCASSLTPNQPQHFGDGTRLSIL.

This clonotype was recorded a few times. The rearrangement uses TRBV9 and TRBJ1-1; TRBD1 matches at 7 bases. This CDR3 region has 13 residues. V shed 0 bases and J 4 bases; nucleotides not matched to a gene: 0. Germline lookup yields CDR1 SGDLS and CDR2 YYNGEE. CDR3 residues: CASSVGQGTEAFF. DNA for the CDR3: TGTGCCAGCAGCGTAGGACAGGGCACTGAAGCTTTCTTT.

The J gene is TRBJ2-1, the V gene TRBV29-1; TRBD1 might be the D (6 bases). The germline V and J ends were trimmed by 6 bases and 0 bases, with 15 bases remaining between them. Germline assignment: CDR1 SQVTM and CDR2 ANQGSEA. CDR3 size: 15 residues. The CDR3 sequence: CSVEPQGNSYNEQFF. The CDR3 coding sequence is TGCAGCGTGGAACCACAGGGTAACTCCTACAATGAGCAGTTCTTC.

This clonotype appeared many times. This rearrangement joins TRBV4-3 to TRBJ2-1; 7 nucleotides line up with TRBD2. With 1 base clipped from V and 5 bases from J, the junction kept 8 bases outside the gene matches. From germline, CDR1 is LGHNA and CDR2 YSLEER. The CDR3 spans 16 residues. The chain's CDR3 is CASSQVPRESHNEQFF. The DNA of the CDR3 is TGCGCCAGCAGCCAAGTCCCGCGGGAGTCCCACAATGAGCAGTTCTTC.

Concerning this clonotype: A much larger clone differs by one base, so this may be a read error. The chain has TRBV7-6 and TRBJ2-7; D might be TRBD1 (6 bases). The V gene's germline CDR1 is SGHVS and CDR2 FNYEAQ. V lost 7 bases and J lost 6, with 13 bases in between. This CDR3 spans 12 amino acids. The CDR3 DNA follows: TGTGCCAGCAAGGGGGAAGTCGGCGAGCAGTACTTC. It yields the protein CASKGEVGEQYF.

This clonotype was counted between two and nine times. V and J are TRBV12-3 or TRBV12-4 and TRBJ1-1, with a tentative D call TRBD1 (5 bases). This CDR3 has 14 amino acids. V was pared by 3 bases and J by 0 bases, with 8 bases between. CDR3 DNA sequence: TGTGCCAGCAGTTTCCAGGGATTGAACACTGAAGCTTTCTTT. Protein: CASSFQGLNTEAFF.

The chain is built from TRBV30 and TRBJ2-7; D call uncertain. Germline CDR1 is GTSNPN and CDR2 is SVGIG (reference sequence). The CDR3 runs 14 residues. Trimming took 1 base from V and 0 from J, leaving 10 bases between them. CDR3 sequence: CAWSGRYLSYEQYF. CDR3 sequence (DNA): TGTGCCTGGAGTGGTCGGTATCTCTCCTACGAGCAGTACTTC.

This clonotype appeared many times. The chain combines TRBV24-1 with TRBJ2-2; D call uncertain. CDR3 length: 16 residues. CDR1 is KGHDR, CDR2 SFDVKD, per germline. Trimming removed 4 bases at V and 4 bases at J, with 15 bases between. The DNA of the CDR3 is TGTGCCACCAGTGACCACTACAAATCACCCACCGGGGAGCTGTTTTTT. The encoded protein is CATSDHYKSPTGELFF.

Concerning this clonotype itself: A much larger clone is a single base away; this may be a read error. In nucleotides, the CDR3 is TGCAGCGTTGAAGATCGGGACAGGGGAATCAATGAGCAGTCCTTC. This sequence encodes CSVEDRDRGINEQSF. The V and J genes are TRBV29-1 and TRBJ2-1, with 10 nucleotides matching TRBD1. Germline V gene sequence: CDR1 SQVTM, CDR2 ANQGSEA. This CDR3 region has 15 residues.

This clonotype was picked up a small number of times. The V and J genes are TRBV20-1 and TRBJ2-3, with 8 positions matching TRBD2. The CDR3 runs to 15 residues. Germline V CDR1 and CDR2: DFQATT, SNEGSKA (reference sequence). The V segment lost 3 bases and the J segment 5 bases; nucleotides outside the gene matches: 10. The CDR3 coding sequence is TGCAGTGCTAGTCCACCTAGCGGGTGGTTAGATACGCAGTATTTT. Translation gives CSASPPSGWLDTQYF.